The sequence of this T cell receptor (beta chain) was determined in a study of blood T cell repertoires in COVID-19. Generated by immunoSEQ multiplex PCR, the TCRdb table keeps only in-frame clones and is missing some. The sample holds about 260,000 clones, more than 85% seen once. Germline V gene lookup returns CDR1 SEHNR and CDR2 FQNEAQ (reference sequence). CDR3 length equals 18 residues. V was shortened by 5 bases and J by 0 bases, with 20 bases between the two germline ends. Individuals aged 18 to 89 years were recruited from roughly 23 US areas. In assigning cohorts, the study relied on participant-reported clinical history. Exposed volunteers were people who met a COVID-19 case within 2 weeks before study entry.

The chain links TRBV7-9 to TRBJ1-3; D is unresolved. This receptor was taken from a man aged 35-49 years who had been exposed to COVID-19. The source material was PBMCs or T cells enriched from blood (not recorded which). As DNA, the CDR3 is TGTGCCAGCAGCCTCGCTCGTTTACAGAGAAACTCTGGAAACACCATATATTTT. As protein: CASSLARLQRNSGNTIYF.